This T cell receptor (beta chain) was identified in a study of T cell responses to AZD1222 COVID-19 vaccine. With 0 bases clipped from V and 2 bases from J, the junction kept 3 bases outside the gene matches. CDR1 and CDR2 (germline): MNHEY, SVGAGI. The CDR3 length is 16 residues. General study points: Vaccine-associated CD4 TCRs spanned spike, dominant at 160-218 and 743-854.

Some clones are missing from TCRdb's copy, which holds only in-frame ones; the method was immunoSEQ multiplex PCR. The sample holds 200,000 or so clones, 93% seen once. Comment on this clone: The antigen is undetermined.

V gene TRBV6-5 combines with J gene TRBJ1-3, with 8 nucleotides matching TRBD1. The material sequenced was peripheral blood, taken 28 days after the second AZD1222 dose. This clonotype originated in an adult who received the AZD1222 COVID-19 vaccine. Written as DNA, the CDR3 is TGTGCCAGCAGTTACTCGTCAGGGGGCACTGGAAACACCATATATTTT. Its translation: CASSYSSGGTGNTIYF.